These 21 T cell receptor beta chains share one sample of origin, sequenced in a study of T cells in narcolepsy. Some clones are missing from TCRdb's copy, which holds only in-frame ones; the method was immunoSEQ multiplex PCR. In the table there are roughly 38,000 clones, around 85% of which are singletons. Sequencing was carried out using CD45RA- memory CD4+ T cells from PBMCs. The source is a human donor with narcolepsy.

The rearrangement links TRBV9 to TRBJ2-2; 7 bases match TRBD1. The length of the CDR3 is 13 residues. From germline, CDR1 is SGDLS and CDR2 YYNGEE. V lost 7 bases to trimming and J lost 5 bases; unmatched junction nucleotides: 5. In DNA, the CDR3 is TGTGCCAGCTCGATGACAGGGACCGGGGAGCTGTTTTTT. It specifies CASSMTGTGELFF.

The chain employs TRBV19 and TRBJ1-2; D possibly corresponds to TRBD1 (6 bases). Between the trimmed V and J ends, which lost 10 bases and 5 bases, there was a span of 20 bases. Germline loops: CDR1 LNHDA, CDR2 SQIVND (reference sequence). The CDR3 consists of 14 residues. CDR3: CATTPYRADYGYTF. The CDR3 DNA follows: TGTGCCACTACGCCTTACAGGGCCGATTATGGCTACACCTTC. Filled out from reference TRBV19 and TRBJ1-2, the complete variable domain reads DGGITQSPKYLFRKEGQNVTLSCEQNLNHDAMYWYRQDPGQGLRLIYYSQIVNDFQKGDIAEGYSVSREKKESFPLTVTSAQKNPTAFYLCATTPYRADYGYTFGSGTRLTVV.

The chain uses TRBV7-6 and TRBJ2-7, with 8 bases that match TRBD2. V shed 0 bases and J 2 bases; nucleotides not matched to a gene: 6. Germline CDR1 and CDR2: SGHVS and FNYEAQ. There are 16 residues in the CDR3. CDR3 region: CASSLAGGAQPYEQYF. Written as DNA, the CDR3 is TGTGCCAGCAGCTTAGCCGGGGGGGCGCAGCCCTACGAGCAGTACTTC.

The rearrangement uses TRBV7-2 and TRBJ1-2; no clear D gene. V lost 1 base and J 7 bases, leaving 16 bases between the germline ends. The germline CDR1 and CDR2 sequences are SGHTA and FQGNSA. The CDR3 spans 15 residues. The CDR3 DNA reads TGTGCCAGCAGCTTAGAAGCTTCGACTGGTCGTGGCTACACCTTC. Protein sequence: CASSLEASTGRGYTF.

J is TRBJ2-5 and V is TRBV5-1; D unresolved. The CDR3 runs to 14 residues. Trimming stripped 4 bases from V and 5 bases from J, with 15 bases between. Looked up from germline, CDR1 is SGHRS and CDR2 is YFSETQ. CDR3 sequence reads: CASSIDPHDETQYF. The DNA for the CDR3 is TGCGCCAGCAGCATCGACCCCCACGACGAGACCCAGTACTTC.

This clone was detected a few times. The chain recombines TRBV4-3 with TRBJ1-4; 9 bases are shared with TRBD1. CDR3 length: 15 amino acids. V shed 2 bases, J shed 12 bases, and the junction held 10 bases outside the gene matches. Per the germline V gene, CDR1 is LGHNA and CDR2 is YSLEER. The CDR3 nucleotides are TGCGCCAGCAGCCAAAAGACAGGGGGTTTACATGAACTGTTTTTT. Its protein is CASSQKTGGLHELFF.

Only a few counts were recorded for this clone. The chain uses TRBV18 and TRBJ2-3; D gene uncertain. Between the trimmed V and J ends, which lost 4 bases and 0 bases, there was a span of 20 bases. This CDR3 has 18 amino acids. Germline CDR1 reads KGHSH; CDR2 reads LQKENI. The CDR3 spells CASSREARRPGSTDTQYF. DNA for the CDR3: TGTGCCAGCTCACGGGAAGCGAGACGTCCCGGGAGCACAGATACGCAGTATTTT.

The chain combines TRBV28 with TRBJ1-1, with 7 bases that match TRBD1. Germline V CDR1 and CDR2: MDHEN, SYDVKM. The CDR3 covers 13 residues. V dropped 9 bases and J dropped 3; count of bases not matched to a gene: 7. Here the CDR3 reads CASKQGRHTEAFF. DNA for the CDR3: TGTGCCAGTAAACAGGGGAGGCACACTGAAGCTTTCTTT.

This clone is a singleton in its sample. The genes are TRBV11-3 and TRBJ2-2, with TRBD2 identical over 12 bases. After removal of 5 bases from V and 1 base from J, the junction contained 8 bases not matched to a gene. The CDR3 runs 18 residues. The germline gives CDR1 SGHNT, CDR2 YENEEA. For the CDR3, the DNA is TGTGCCAGCAGCCCGCGACTAGCGGGGGCCTTGAACACCGGGGAGCTGTTTTTT. Translating gives CASSPRLAGALNTGELFF.

The chain couples TRBV14 to TRBJ1-5; D ambiguous. The CDR3 covers 13 residues. CDR1 and CDR2 from the germline V gene are SGHDN and FVKESK. Trimming removed 2 bases from V and 15 bases from J, with 17 bases in between. The CDR3 DNA follows: TGTGCCAGCAGCCAAAACCCGGGCTCCAGTCTGCATTTT. Translation: CASSQNPGSSLHF.

The V call is TRBV10-3, the J call TRBJ1-2; D is possibly TRBD1 (6 bases). Trimming left V 5 bases short and J 4 bases short, with 11 bases between. The length of the CDR3 is 13 residues. CDR1 is ENHRY and CDR2 is SYGVKD in the germline V gene. The CDR3 DNA reads TGTGCCATCAGTCCGGACAGACTCTATGGCTACACCTTC. This encodes CAISPDRLYGYTF.

On this clone itself: Other DNA sequences in the sample encode the same CDR3. The rearrangement uses TRBV18 and TRBJ1-3, with a possible D match to TRBD1 (5 bases). With 6 bases removed from V and 0 bases from J, the gap between germline ends came to 24 bases. The CDR3 has 19 residues. In germline, CDR1 is KGHSH, CDR2 LQKENI. The CDR3 reads CASSGQKNRNPLSGNTIYF. CDR3 DNA sequence: TGTGCCAGCTCGGGCCAAAAAAACAGGAACCCCCTCTCTGGAAACACCATATATTTT.

The chain recombines TRBV6-1 with TRBJ2-7; 8 positions match TRBD2. V dropped 5 bases and J dropped 3; count of bases not matched to a gene: 6. CDR3 length: 14 amino acids. The germline gives CDR1 MNHNS, CDR2 SASEGT. The DNA for the CDR3 is TGTGCCAGCAGTAGGAGCGGGGGTAGCTACGAGCAGTACTTC. Protein sequence: CASSRSGGSYEQYF.

This clone was observed once. This sequence joins TRBV4-2 and TRBJ1-1; a weak D match, TRBD1 (5 bases). The CDR3 loop spans 14 amino acids. Germline V gene data show CDR1 as LGHNA and CDR2 as YNFKEQ. V gave up 1 base and J gave up 5 bases, with 11 bases separating them. In nucleotides, the CDR3 is TGTGCCAGCAGCCAAGGGGGGGTCGGGACTGAAGCTTTCTTT. It codes for CASSQGGVGTEAFF.

The chain recombines TRBV2 with TRBJ1-5; perhaps TRBD1 as D (5 bases). Germline V gene sequence: CDR1 SNHLY, CDR2 FYNNEI. V was trimmed by 10 bases and J by 2 bases, leaving 15 bases between them. The CDR3 loop spans 14 amino acids. Written as DNA, the CDR3 is TGTGCCACCAGATGGGGCAGGGGCAATCAGCCCCAGCATTTT. Amino acids: CATRWGRGNQPQHF. Complete variable domain (other parts from reference TRBV2 and TRBJ1-5): EPEVTQTPSHQVTQMGQEVILRCVPISNHLYFYWYRQILGQKVEFLVSFYNNEISEKSEIFDDQFSVERPDGSNFTLKIRSTKLEDSAMYFCATRWGRGNQPQHFGDGTRLSIL.

The rearrangement links TRBV11-2 to TRBJ2-1; TRBD2 aligns across 8 bases. The CDR3 is 16 residues long. Germline CDR1 and CDR2: SGHAT and FQNNGV. J gave up 5 bases and V 6 bases, and 12 bases lay outside the gene matches. The CDR3 DNA follows: TGTGCCAGCAGTTCACTCAGCGGGGGAGTCCACAATGAGCAGTTCTTC. Translating gives CASSSLSGGVHNEQFF.

The chain combines TRBV5-6 with TRBJ1-2; D is unclear. This CDR3 spans 11 amino acids. The germline gives CDR1 SGHDT, CDR2 YYEEEE. With 4 bases removed from V and 14 bases from J, the gap between germline ends came to 15 bases. CDR3 in DNA: TGTGCCAGCAGCAACCCACAGCCACCGACCTTC. It codes for CASSNPQPPTF.

V is TRBV9 and J is TRBJ2-5; D tentatively reads TRBD1 or TRBD2 (5 bases each). This CDR3 has 15 amino acids. V dropped 4 bases and J dropped 1 base, with 14 bases sitting between them. Germline CDR1 and CDR2: SGDLS and YYNGEE. Written as DNA, the CDR3 is TGTGCCAGCAGCTTACTAGGACAAACCCAAGAGACCCAGTACTTC. It yields the protein CASSLLGQTQETQYF. Combining the CDR3 with reference TRBV9 and TRBJ2-5 gives the whole variable domain DSGVTQTPKHLITATGQRVTLRCSPRSGDLSVYWYQQSLDQGLQFLIQYYNGEERAKGNILERFSAQQFPDLHSELNLSSLELGDSALYFCASSLLGQTQETQYFGPGTRLLVL.

The rearrangement joins TRBV5-4 to TRBJ2-3; 15 nucleotides agree with TRBD2. Germline trimming cut 3 bases from V and 2 bases from J; bases unmatched to any gene: 7. The germline V gene encodes CDR1 SGHNT and CDR2 YYREEE (reference sequence). The length of the CDR3 is 18 residues. Written as DNA, the CDR3 is TGTGCCAGCAGCTCTGGGACTAGCGGGGGGTCCGCCACAGATACGCAGTATTTT. It translates to CASSSGTSGGSATDTQYF. Looking up the rest from reference TRBV5-4 and TRBJ2-3 gives the full variable domain: ETGVTQSPTHLIKTRGQQVTLRCSSQSGHNTVSWYQQALGQGPQFIFQYYREEENGRGNFPPRFSGLQFPNYSSELNVNALELDDSALYLCASSSGTSGGSATDTQYFGPGTRLTVL.

This sequence joins TRBV5-1 and TRBJ2-5, with D perhaps matching TRBD2 (6 bases). Germline CDR1 reads SGHRS; CDR2 reads YFSETQ. Trimming removed 0 bases at V and 7 bases at J, with 16 bases between. The CDR3 extends over 15 amino acids. CDR3 in DNA: TGCGCCAGCAGCTTGGGTACGGGAGCCTTGGGGACCCAGTACTTC. Protein: CASSLGTGALGTQYF.

This chain links TRBV10-3 with TRBJ1-2; no definite D call. Between the trimmed V and J ends, which lost 7 bases and 3 bases, there was a span of 9 bases. Per the germline V gene, CDR1 is ENHRY and CDR2 is SYGVKD. The CDR3 consists of 12 residues. The CDR3 protein is CAIKELDYGYTF. CDR3 nucleotide sequence: TGTGCCATCAAGGAGTTGGACTATGGCTACACCTTC.